One and the same sample provided the 20 T cell receptor beta chains below, sequenced in a study of blood T cell repertoires in COVID-19. Some clones are missing from TCRdb's copy, which holds only in-frame ones; the method was immunoSEQ multiplex PCR. The repertoire holds roughly 150,000 clones, with approximately 84% as singletons. Sequencing was performed on peripheral blood. Source of these receptors: a woman aged 55-75 years with COVID-19, enrolled during active disease.

The V call is TRBV3-1 (or the pseudogene TRBV3-2), the J call TRBJ2-6, with TRBD1 identical over 7 bases. The CDR3 covers 15 residues. Germline CDR1 reads LGHDT; CDR2 reads YNNKEL (reference sequence). V was pared by 5 bases and J by 0 bases, with 1 base of the junction left unmatched. CDR3 nucleotide sequence: TGTGCCAGCAGCGCAGGGGGCTCTGGGGCCAACGTCCTGACTTTC. As protein: CASSAGGSGANVLTF.

Written as DNA, the CDR3 is TGCAGCATGACTTGGAACACTGAAGCTTTCTTT. Protein sequence: CSMTWNTEAFF. The genes are TRBV29-1 and TRBJ1-1; no reliable D call. V lost 8 bases and J lost 1, with 8 bases in between. From germline, CDR1 is SQVTM and CDR2 ANQGSEA. This CDR3 is 11 amino acids long.

The chain is built from TRBV29-1 and TRBJ2-1; no clear D gene. CDR1 and CDR2 from the germline V gene are SQVTM and ANQGSEA. Between the trimmed V and J ends, which lost 4 bases and 5 bases, there was a span of 18 bases. The CDR3 covers 15 residues. For the CDR3, the DNA is TGCAGCGTTGTCCGAAAGTTTGTCAGGAACAATGAGCAGTTCTTC. This translates into CSVVRKFVRNNEQFF.

This rearrangement joins TRBV2 to TRBJ1-4; 11 bases match TRBD1. CDR3 length: 17 amino acids. Unmatched junction bases numbered 10, after V lost 3 bases and J lost 7 bases. Per the germline V gene, CDR1 is SNHLY and CDR2 is FYNNEI. CDR3 DNA sequence: TGTGCCAGCAGTGAGGGAACGCGGGACAGGGGGTTTGAAAAACTGTTTTTT. It yields the protein CASSEGTRDRGFEKLFF.

The V gene is TRBV5-3, the J gene TRBJ1-5; no clear D gene. TRBV5-3 is marked as an open reading frame, function uncertain. Trimming pared 4 bases from V and 4 bases from J, leaving 3 bases between. This CDR3 has 11 amino acids. Written as DNA, the CDR3 is TGTGCCAGAAGCCCAAATCAGCCCCAGCATTTT. Translated: CARSPNQPQHF.

The sample holds one count of this clone. This chain joins TRBV27 and TRBJ2-7; a possible D gene is TRBD1 (5 bases). The V gene's germline CDR1 is MNHEY and CDR2 SMNVEV (reference sequence). CDR3 length equals 20 residues. Trimming cost V 2 bases and J 0 bases, with 26 bases left between them. Here the CDR3 reads CASSLSRPGKSIMGSYEQYF. Here the CDR3 DNA reads TGTGCCAGCAGTTTAAGCCGTCCAGGGAAATCAATTATGGGCTCCTACGAGCAGTACTTC.

This chain uses TRBV15 with TRBJ2-5; tentatively, D is TRBD1 (5 bases). V lost 0 bases and J lost 1, with 9 bases in between. From germline, CDR1 is LNHNV and CDR2 YYDKDF (reference sequence). The CDR3 has 15 residues. CDR3 DNA sequence: TGTGCCACCAGCAGAGAGACAGCGAGCCAAGAGACCCAGTACTTC. Translated, it gives CATSRETASQETQYF.

The gene calls are TRBV5-8 and TRBJ1-2; TRBD1 might be the D (5 bases). V lost 1 base and J lost 2, with 12 bases in between. The CDR3 covers 15 residues. CDR1 is SGHTS and CDR2 is YDEGEE in the germline V gene. The CDR3 reads CASSLRGPPNYGYTF. In DNA form, the CDR3 reads TGTGCCAGCAGCTTGAGGGGCCCCCCGAACTATGGCTACACCTTC.

V and J are TRBV6-5 and TRBJ2-4; D might be TRBD2 (6 bases). Germline CDR1 is MNHEY and CDR2 is SVGAGI. The CDR3 contains 15 residues. The V and J ends lost 6 bases and 0 bases respectively, with 12 bases between them. CDR3 coding DNA: TGTGCCAGCAGACCCCCACTAGCAGCCAAAAACATTCAGTACTTC. This sequence encodes CASRPPLAAKNIQYF.

This CDR3 reads CASSPRVGRGYNSPLHF. The CDR3 region has the DNA TGTGCCAGCAGCCCTAGGGTGGGCAGGGGCTATAATTCACCCCTCCACTTT. This chain joins TRBV7-9 and TRBJ1-6; tentative D call: TRBD1 (6 bases). This CDR3 is built from 17 residues. The V gene lost 5 bases and the J gene lost 3 bases, with 17 bases spanning the gap. Germline CDR1 reads SEHNR; CDR2 reads FQNEAQ (reference sequence).

This clone was found once. The chain employs TRBV7-3 and TRBJ2-1; 14 nucleotides match TRBD2. V dropped 6 bases and J dropped 7; count of bases not matched to a gene: 8. Germline V gene lookup returns CDR1 SGHTA and CDR2 FQGTGA. CDR3 length equals 16 residues. This CDR3 is CASSFGLAGGSNEQFF. The DNA for the CDR3 is TGTGCCAGCAGTTTCGGACTAGCGGGAGGTAGTAATGAGCAGTTCTTC.

This sequence joins TRBV3-1 (or the pseudogene TRBV3-2) and TRBJ1-1, with a possible D match to TRBD1 (5 bases). Germline V gene lookup returns CDR1 LGHDT and CDR2 YNNKEL (reference sequence). Trimming removed 4 bases from V and 7 bases from J, with 16 bases in between. The CDR3 spans 14 residues. CDR3 loop: CASSPSSGRGEAFF. CDR3 nucleotide sequence: TGTGCCAGCAGCCCCTCCTCGGGGAGGGGTGAAGCTTTCTTT.

The rearrangement uses TRBV7-8 and TRBJ2-1; 11 bases agree with TRBD1. CDR3 length equals 17 residues. Germline V CDR1 and CDR2: SGHVS, FQNEAQ. Losses at the gene ends were 1 base for V and 4 bases for J; bases not matched to a gene: 6. CDR3 protein: CASSLGVGTGGYNEQFF. The CDR3 DNA sequence: TGTGCCAGCAGCTTAGGAGTGGGGACAGGGGGTTACAATGAGCAGTTCTTC.

V is TRBV12-3 or TRBV12-4 and J is TRBJ2-5; D not resolved. The CDR3 loop spans 12 amino acids. V was shortened by 3 bases and J by 2 bases, with 4 bases between the two germline ends. CDR3: CASSLRQETQYF. For the CDR3, the DNA is TGTGCCAGCAGTTTGCGTCAAGAGACCCAGTACTTC.

This chain links TRBV20-1 with TRBJ1-2, with 7 bases lining up with TRBD1. The CDR3 extends over 11 amino acids. Germline V gives CDR1 DFQATT, CDR2 SNEGSKA (reference sequence). The junction had 2 bases not matched to a gene; V was cut back by 2 bases and J by 8 bases. CDR3 coding DNA: TGCAGTGCTAGAATAGGGGGCGGCTACACCTTC. Translated: CSARIGGGYTF.

J is TRBJ1-5 and V is TRBV5-1; possibly TRBD1 for D (6 bases). The germline CDR1 and CDR2 sequences are SGHRS and YFSETQ. V lost 4 bases and J lost 1, with 12 bases in between. This CDR3 spans 15 amino acids. CDR3 DNA sequence: TGCGCCAGCAGCCAATCCGGGACAAGCAATCAGCCCCAGCATTTT. Protein: CASSQSGTSNQPQHF. Drawing the rest from reference TRBV5-1 and TRBJ1-5, the complete variable domain is KAGVTQTPRYLIKTRGQQVTLSCSPISGHRSVSWYQQTPGQGLQFLFEYFSETQRNKGNFPGRFSGRQFSNSRSEMNVSTLELGDSALYLCASSQSGTSNQPQHFGDGTRLSIL.

This rearrangement joins TRBV2 to TRBJ1-5; no firm D call. The germline V gene has CDR1 SNHLY and CDR2 FYNNEI. Trimming removed 5 bases at V and 11 bases at J, with 13 bases between. CDR3 length: 12 residues. Written as DNA, the CDR3 is TGTGCCAGCAGTCTCGGGGTAGAAGCCCAGCATTTT. Its protein is CASSLGVEAQHF.

This chain uses TRBV29-1 with TRBJ1-1; TRBD1 matches at 9 bases. The ends lost 6 bases at V and 1 base at J; junction bases unmatched: 3. Germline values: CDR1 SQVTM, CDR2 ANQGSEA. This CDR3 comprises 13 residues. In nucleotides, the CDR3 is TGCAGCGTGGACAGGGGCAGGAACACTGAAGCTTTCTTT. It specifies CSVDRGRNTEAFF.

The genes are TRBV18 and TRBJ1-6; TRBD1 aligns across 8 bases. There are 16 residues in the CDR3. V lost 3 bases to trimming and J lost 7 bases; unmatched junction nucleotides: 8. CDR1 is KGHSH, CDR2 LQKENI, per germline. This CDR3 is CASSPAPGQANSPLHF. The CDR3 DNA follows: TGTGCCAGCTCACCCGCTCCGGGACAGGCAAATTCACCCCTCCACTTT.

DNA of the CDR3: TGCGCCAGCAGCTTGCTCGCCGGGACAGGGGAGGACACTGAAGCTTTCTTT. Translation gives CASSLLAGTGEDTEAFF. The chain has TRBV5-1 and TRBJ1-1; 10 nucleotides align to TRBD1. The CDR3 contains 17 residues. The ends lost 1 base at V and 3 bases at J; junction bases unmatched: 9. CDR1 is SGHRS, CDR2 YFSETQ, per germline. The variable domain in full, completed from reference TRBV5-1 and TRBJ1-1, reads KAGVTQTPRYLIKTRGQQVTLSCSPISGHRSVSWYQQTPGQGLQFLFEYFSETQRNKGNFPGRFSGRQFSNSRSEMNVSTLELGDSALYLCASSLLAGTGEDTEAFFGQGTRLTVV.